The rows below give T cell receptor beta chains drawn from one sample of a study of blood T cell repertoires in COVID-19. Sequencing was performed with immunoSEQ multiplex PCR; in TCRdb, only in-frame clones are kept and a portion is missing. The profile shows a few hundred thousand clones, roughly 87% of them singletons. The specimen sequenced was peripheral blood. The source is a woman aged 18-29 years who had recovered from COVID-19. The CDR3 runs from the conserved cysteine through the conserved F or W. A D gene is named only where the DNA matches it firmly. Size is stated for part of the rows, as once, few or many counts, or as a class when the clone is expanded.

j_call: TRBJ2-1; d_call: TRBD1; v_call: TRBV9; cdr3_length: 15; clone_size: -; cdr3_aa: CASSPEGQVWNEQFF; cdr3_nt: TGTGCCAGCAGCCCGGAGGGACAGGTCTGGAATGAGCAGTTCTTC
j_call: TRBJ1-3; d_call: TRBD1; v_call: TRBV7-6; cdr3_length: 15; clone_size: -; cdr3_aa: CASSPGTGSGNTIYF; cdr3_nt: TGTGCCAGCAGCCCCGGGACAGGATCTGGAAACACCATATATTTT
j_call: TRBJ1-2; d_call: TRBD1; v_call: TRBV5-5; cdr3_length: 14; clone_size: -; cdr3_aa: CASSGPTGEFGYTF; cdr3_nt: TGTGCCAGCAGCGGACCGACAGGGGAGTTCGGCTACACCTTC
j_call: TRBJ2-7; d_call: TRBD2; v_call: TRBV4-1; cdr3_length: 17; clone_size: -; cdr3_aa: CASSQELAGGFYYEQYF; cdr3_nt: TGCGCCAGCAGCCAGGAACTAGCGGGAGGTTTCTACTACGAGCAGTACTTC
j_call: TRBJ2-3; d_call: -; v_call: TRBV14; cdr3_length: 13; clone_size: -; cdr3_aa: CASSPHRTDTQYF; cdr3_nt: TGTGCCAGCAGCCCACACCGCACAGATACGCAGTATTTT
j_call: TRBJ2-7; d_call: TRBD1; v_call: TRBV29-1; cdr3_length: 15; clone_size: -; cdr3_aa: CSVAGQVKASYEQYF; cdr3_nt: TGCAGCGTTGCCGGACAGGTCAAGGCCTCCTACGAGCAGTACTTC
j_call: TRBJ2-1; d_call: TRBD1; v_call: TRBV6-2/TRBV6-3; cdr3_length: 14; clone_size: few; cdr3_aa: CASSYLGPSRGYFF; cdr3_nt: TGTGCCAGCAGTTACTTAGGTCCATCCAGGGGGTATTTCTTC
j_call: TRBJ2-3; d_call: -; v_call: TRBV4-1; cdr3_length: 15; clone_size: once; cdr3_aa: CASSKFLASTDTQYF; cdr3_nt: TGCGCCAGCAGTAAATTCTTAGCCAGCACAGATACGCAGTATTTT
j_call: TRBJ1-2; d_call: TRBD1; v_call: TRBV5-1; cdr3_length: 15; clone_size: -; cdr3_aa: CASSPEGQGVYGYTF; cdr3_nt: TGCGCCAGCAGCCCGGAGGGACAGGGGGTCTATGGCTACACCTTC
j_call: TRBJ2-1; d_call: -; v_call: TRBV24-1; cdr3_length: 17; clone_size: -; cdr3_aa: CATSDLPRAGRGNEQFF; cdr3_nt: TGTGCCACCAGTGATTTGCCTCGGGCCGGAAGGGGGAATGAGCAGTTCTTC
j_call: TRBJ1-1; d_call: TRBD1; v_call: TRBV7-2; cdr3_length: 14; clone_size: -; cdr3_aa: CASSPTGQLTEAFF; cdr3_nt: TGTGCCAGCAGCCCAACGGGACAGCTAACTGAAGCTTTCTTT
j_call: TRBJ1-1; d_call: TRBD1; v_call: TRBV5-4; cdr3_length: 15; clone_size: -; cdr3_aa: CASSKYGTGDTEAFF; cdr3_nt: TGTGCCAGCAGCAAATACGGGACAGGGGACACTGAAGCTTTCTTT
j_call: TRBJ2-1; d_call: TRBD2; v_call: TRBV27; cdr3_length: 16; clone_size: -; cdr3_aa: CASRTSPGLANNEQFF; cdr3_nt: TGTGCCAGCAGAACAAGTCCGGGACTAGCTAACAATGAGCAGTTCTTC
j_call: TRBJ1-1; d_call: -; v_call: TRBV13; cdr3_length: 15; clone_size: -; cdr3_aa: CASSLMGPGDTEAFF; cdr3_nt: TGTGCCAGCAGCCTGATGGGACCAGGGGACACTGAAGCTTTCTTT
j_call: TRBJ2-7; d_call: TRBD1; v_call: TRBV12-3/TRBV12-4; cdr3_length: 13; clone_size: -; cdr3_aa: CASSQGASYEQYF; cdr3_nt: TGTGCCAGCAGCCAGGGGGCTAGCTACGAGCAGTACTTC
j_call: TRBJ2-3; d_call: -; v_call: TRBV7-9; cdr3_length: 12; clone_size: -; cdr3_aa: CASKSLADTQYF; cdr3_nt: TGTGCCAGCAAAAGCCTGGCAGATACGCAGTATTTT
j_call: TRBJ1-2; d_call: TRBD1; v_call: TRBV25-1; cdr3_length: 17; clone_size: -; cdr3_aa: CASSEYTRTGPNYGYTF; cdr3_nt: TGTGCCAGCAGTGAATATACCCGGACAGGTCCTAACTATGGCTACACCTTC
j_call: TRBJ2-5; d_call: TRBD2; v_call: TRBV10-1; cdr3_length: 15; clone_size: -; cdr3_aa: CASSSPGEGQETQYF; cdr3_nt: TGCGCCAGCAGTAGCCCGGGGGAGGGCCAAGAGACCCAGTACTTC
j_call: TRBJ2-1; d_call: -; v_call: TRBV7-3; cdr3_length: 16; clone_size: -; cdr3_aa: CASSRIGPVGRDEQFF; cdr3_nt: TGTGCCAGCAGCCGAATAGGACCGGTCGGGCGGGATGAGCAGTTCTTC
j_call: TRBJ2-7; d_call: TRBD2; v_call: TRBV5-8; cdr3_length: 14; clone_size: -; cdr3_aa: CASSIWTSPYEQYF; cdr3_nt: TGTGCCAGCAGCATCTGGACTAGCCCCTACGAGCAGTACTTC
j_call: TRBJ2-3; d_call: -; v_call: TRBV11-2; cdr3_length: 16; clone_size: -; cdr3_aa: CASSSGLTQITDTQYF; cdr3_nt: TGTGCCAGCAGCTCAGGACTAACCCAAATCACAGATACGCAGTATTTT
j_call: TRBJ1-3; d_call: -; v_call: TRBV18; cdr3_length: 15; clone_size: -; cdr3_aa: CASSATGNPGNTIYF; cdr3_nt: TGTGCCAGCTCAGCTACAGGGAATCCTGGAAACACCATATATTTT
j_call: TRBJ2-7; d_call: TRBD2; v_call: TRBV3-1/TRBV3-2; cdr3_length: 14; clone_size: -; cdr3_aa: CASTHGGVTYEQYF; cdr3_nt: TGTGCCAGCACCCACGGGGGGGTTACCTACGAGCAGTACTTC
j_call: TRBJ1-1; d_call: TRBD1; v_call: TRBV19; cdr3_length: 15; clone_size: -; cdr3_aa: CASSISGQGATEAFF; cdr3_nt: TGTGCCAGTAGTATTTCGGGACAGGGGGCGACTGAAGCTTTCTTT
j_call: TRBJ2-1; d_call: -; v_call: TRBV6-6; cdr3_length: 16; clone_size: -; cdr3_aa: CASSQTGTRGWGEQFF; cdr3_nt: TGTGCCAGCAGTCAAACCGGGACTCGCGGGTGGGGTGAGCAGTTCTTC
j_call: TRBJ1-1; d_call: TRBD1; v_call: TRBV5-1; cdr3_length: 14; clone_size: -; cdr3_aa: CASSSGQGATEAFF; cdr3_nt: TGCGCCAGCAGCTCCGGACAGGGGGCGACTGAAGCTTTCTTT
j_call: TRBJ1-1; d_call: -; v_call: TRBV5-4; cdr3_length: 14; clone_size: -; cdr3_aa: CASSLIQGSTEAFF; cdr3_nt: TGTGCCAGCAGCTTGATACAGGGCAGCACTGAAGCTTTCTTT
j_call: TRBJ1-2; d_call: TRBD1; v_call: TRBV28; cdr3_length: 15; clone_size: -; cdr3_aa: CASSPDRGPNYGYTF; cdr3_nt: TGTGCCAGCAGCCCCGACAGGGGGCCTAACTATGGCTACACCTTC